This TCR beta chain was identified during a study of OX40 agonist ivuxolimab in advanced cancers. Assay used: immunoSEQ multiplex PCR; TCRdb lists only in-frame clones, some missing. The sample records under 100,000 clones, around nine tenths being singletons. Germline CDR1 is MNHEY and CDR2 is SVGAGI. This CDR3 has 14 residues. Trimming took 0 bases from V and 6 from J, leaving 8 bases between them. The chain recombines TRBV6-5 with TRBJ2-2; D may be TRBD1 (6 bases). The sequence came from an adult with an advanced solid tumor such as melanoma, head and neck, liver or kidney cancer. The material was CD4+ or CD8+ T cells sorted from blood, obtained in a trial of the OX40 agonist ivuxolimab. In DNA, the CDR3 is TGTGCCAGCAGTTACTCAAGGGGGTCCGGGGAGCTGTTTTTT. Translation: CASSYSRGSGELFF.